This entry concerns a single T cell receptor (beta chain). PCR employed 60 Vbeta and 13 Jbeta primers. Only in-frame clones appear in the TCRdb table, and some are missing; sequencing was by immunoSEQ multiplex PCR. The sample consists of approximately 74,000 clones, 75% of them appearing once. The data were obtained in a study of cytomegalovirus exposure and HLA in healthy donors. In nominal health when sampled, donors likely had unrecorded immune exposures nonetheless. Germline lookup yields CDR1 MNHEY and CDR2 SMNVEV (reference sequence). V lost 5 bases, J lost 8 bases, and 9 bases stayed unmatched. The CDR3 has 14 residues.

V usage is TRBV27 and J usage is TRBJ1-2, with 9 bases aligning to TRBD1. The receptor was isolated from a woman in her thirties or forties in good health and CMV-seronegative. Sequencing input: PBMCs. In DNA form, the CDR3 reads TGTGCCAGCAGTCCGAACAGGGGGCTGGGGGGCTACACCTTC. Translating it yields CASSPNRGLGGYTF.